Listed here are 26 T cell receptor beta chains from one sample, sequenced in a study of T cell responses to AZD1222 COVID-19 vaccine. Some clones are missing from TCRdb's copy, which holds only in-frame ones; the method was immunoSEQ multiplex PCR. Of fewer than 110,000 clones listed, roughly 90% are singletons. Specimen: peripheral blood, collected on day 0 of AZD1222 vaccination. The receptors were sampled from an adult in good health.

This clone was recorded once. The chain couples TRBV5-5 to TRBJ2-3; D might be TRBD2 (5 bases). Germline loops: CDR1 SGHKS, CDR2 YYEKEE (reference sequence). CDR3 length: 15 residues. Trimming cost V 4 bases and J 0 bases, with 12 bases left between them. The CDR3 DNA follows: TGTGCCAGCAGCCGGGCGGGCAGGAGCACAGATACGCAGTATTTT. Amino acids: CASSRAGRSTDTQYF.

The chain combines TRBV19 with TRBJ1-3, with D tentatively TRBD1 (6 bases). Germline V lookup: CDR1 LNHDA, CDR2 SQIVND (reference sequence). The CDR3 has 15 residues. V was pared by 6 bases and J by 4 bases, with 16 bases between. CDR3 DNA sequence: TGTGCCAGTAGCCCCATGGCAGGGGCAGGAAACACCATATATTTT. Its protein is CASSPMAGAGNTIYF.

The chain carries TRBV5-1 and TRBJ1-2, with 12 bases identical to TRBD1. V dropped 2 bases and J dropped 7; count of bases not matched to a gene: 9. CDR1 is SGHRS, CDR2 YFSETQ, per germline. The CDR3 runs to 16 residues. This CDR3 is CASSFGTGGEGGGYTF. The CDR3 coding sequence is TGCGCCAGCAGCTTTGGGACAGGGGGCGAAGGAGGTGGCTACACCTTC.

The chain has TRBV15 and TRBJ2-7; 9 positions agree with TRBD1. This CDR3 has 15 residues. Germline V gene sequence: CDR1 LNHNV, CDR2 YYDKDF (reference sequence). With 1 base clipped from V and 6 bases from J, the junction kept 7 bases outside the gene matches. CDR3 protein: CATSRVRTGGGEQYF. The CDR3 nucleotides read TGTGCCACCAGCAGAGTCAGAACAGGGGGCGGCGAGCAGTACTTC.

The gene calls are TRBV7-8 and TRBJ1-2, with TRBD1 identical over 9 bases. Trimming at V came to 5 bases and at J to 4 bases, leaving 5 bases not matched to a gene. Germline CDR1 SGHVS, CDR2 FQNEAQ. The CDR3 runs to 14 residues. In nucleotides, the CDR3 is TGTGCCAGCAGCCTTAGGGGACAGGGCTATGGCTACACCTTC. Translation: CASSLRGQGYGYTF.

This clone was detected a few times. The chain is built from TRBV19 and TRBJ1-2; D uncertain. The CDR3 extends over 13 amino acids. Deletions cut 2 bases from V and 7 bases from J, with 11 bases between. CDR1 is LNHDA and CDR2 is SQIVND in the germline V gene (reference sequence). DNA for the CDR3: TGTGCCAGTAGTATATCCAGAGAGGCTGGCTACACCTTC. The encoded protein is CASSISREAGYTF.

This clone has more than one count but fewer than ten. The gene calls are TRBV18 and TRBJ2-7; possibly TRBD2 for D (6 bases). Germline V gene data show CDR1 as KGHSH and CDR2 as LQKENI. CDR3 length: 15 amino acids. Between the trimmed V and J ends, which lost 2 bases and 1 base, there was a span of 12 bases. In DNA, the CDR3 is TGTGCCAGCTCACCAAACGGGGGTGGATCCTACGAGCAGTACTTC. Amino acids: CASSPNGGGSYEQYF.

DNA for the CDR3: TGTGCCAGCAGTTCAGGGTCGGCTAATGAAAAACTGTTTTTT. This translates into CASSSGSANEKLFF. J is TRBJ1-4 and V is TRBV27; possibly TRBD1 for D (5 bases). Germline CDR1 reads MNHEY; CDR2 reads SMNVEV (reference sequence). The CDR3 sequence is 14 residues long. V lost 4 bases and J lost 3, with 9 bases in between.

The genes are TRBV4-3 and TRBJ1-5, with TRBD1 as a possible D gene (5 bases). Germline lookup yields CDR1 LGHNA and CDR2 YSLEER. Trimming removed 0 bases at V and 7 bases at J, with 13 bases between. This CDR3 contains 15 residues. The CDR3 DNA reads TGCGCCAGCAGCCAAGATGGGATGAGGGGACAGCCCCAGCATTTT. Residues: CASSQDGMRGQPQHF.

The rearrangement uses TRBV7-3 and TRBJ2-1; 9 nucleotides agree with TRBD1. Looked up from germline, CDR1 is SGHTA and CDR2 is FQGTGA. CDR3 length: 15 residues. V lost 2 bases and J lost 8; bases outside the gene matches: 7. The CDR3 sequence is CASSLLGQGSYEQFF. CDR3 DNA: TGTGCCAGCAGCTTACTGGGACAGGGCTCTTATGAGCAGTTCTTC. Complete variable domain (other parts from reference TRBV7-3 and TRBJ2-1): GAGVSQTPSNKVTEKGKYVELRCDPISGHTALYWYRQSLGQGPEFLIYFQGTGAADDSGLPNDRFFAVRPEGSVSTLKIQRTERGDSAVYLCASSLLGQGSYEQFFGPGTRLTVL.

This rearrangement joins TRBV30 to TRBJ1-5; 9 bases match TRBD1. Trimming took 5 bases from V and 2 from J; bases not matched to a gene: 4. The CDR3 runs to 14 residues. Per germline, CDR1 GTSNPN and CDR2 SVGIG (reference sequence). The CDR3 DNA reads as TGTGCCTGGGGACAGGGGTTGGGCAATCAGCCCCAGCATTTT. This gives the protein CAWGQGLGNQPQHF. Complete variable domain (other parts from reference TRBV30 and TRBJ1-5): SQTIHQWPATLVQPVGSPLSLECTVEGTSNPNLYWYRQAAGRGLQLLFYSVGIGQISSEVPQNLSASRPQDRQFILSSKKLLLSDSGFYLCAWGQGLGNQPQHFGDGTRLSIL.

The chain employs TRBV27 and TRBJ2-1, with TRBD2 as a possible D gene (5 bases). CDR1 and CDR2 (germline): MNHEY, SMNVEV (reference sequence). The CDR3 is made up of 14 amino acids. The V end lost 6 bases, the J end lost 4 bases, and 13 bases lay between the germline ends. CDR3 protein: CASREGLPYNEQFF. CDR3 coding DNA: TGTGCCAGCAGAGAAGGACTTCCGTACAATGAGCAGTTCTTC.

The chain links TRBV24-1 to TRBJ2-1; maybe TRBD2 (6 bases). In germline, CDR1 is KGHDR, CDR2 SFDVKD. Between the trimmed V and J ends, which lost 4 bases and 5 bases, there was a span of 11 bases. This CDR3 is built from 14 residues. DNA for the CDR3: TGTGCCACCAGTGACGCGGGGCTCAACAATGAGCAGTTCTTC. It specifies CATSDAGLNNEQFF.

The chain links TRBV7-9 to TRBJ1-6; weak D call: TRBD1 (5 bases). Trimming cost V 1 base and J 7 bases, with 5 bases left between them. The CDR3 runs 13 residues. Looked up from germline, CDR1 is SEHNR and CDR2 is FQNEAQ (reference sequence). The CDR3 here is CASSLEGNSPLHF. The DNA of the CDR3 is TGTGCCAGCAGCTTAGAGGGGAATTCACCCCTCCACTTT.

The DNA of the CDR3 is TGCGCCAGCAGCTTGGTGGGGGGTAGCACAGATACGCAGTATTTT. It codes for CASSLVGGSTDTQYF. This sequence joins TRBV5-1 and TRBJ2-3; tentatively, D is TRBD2 (6 bases). From germline, CDR1 is SGHRS and CDR2 YFSETQ. Trimming left V 0 bases short and J 0 bases short, with 8 bases between. This CDR3 comprises 15 residues.

Comment on this clone: Additional DNA sequences in this sample encode the identical CDR3. This chain connects TRBV6-5 to TRBJ2-2; no definite D call. The CDR3 is 12 residues long. V lost 2 bases and J lost 6, with 4 bases in between. The germline V gene encodes CDR1 MNHEY and CDR2 SVGAGI. The CDR3 reads CASSYPSGELFF. The CDR3 region has the DNA TGTGCCAGCAGTTACCCGTCCGGGGAGCTGTTTTTT.

The genes are TRBV18 and TRBJ2-7; D possibly corresponds to TRBD1 (5 bases). Trimming took 0 bases from V and 3 from J, leaving 12 bases between them. The CDR3 length is 15 residues. Germline CDR1 and CDR2: KGHSH and LQKENI. CDR3 loop: CASSPPGQPDYEQYF. CDR3 sequence (DNA): TGTGCCAGCTCACCACCGGGGCAACCGGACTACGAGCAGTACTTC.

This clone came up a few times. This sequence joins TRBV7-9 and TRBJ2-7; 9 nucleotides agree with TRBD2. CDR1 SEHNR and CDR2 FQNEAQ come from the germline V gene (reference sequence). The V and J ends lost 5 bases and 4 bases, in that order; junction bases with no gene match: 9. The CDR3 loop spans 15 amino acids. The CDR3 DNA sequence: TGTGCCAGCAGCAACTCCATAGCGGGAGAGTACGAGCAGTACTTC. It codes for CASSNSIAGEYEQYF.

The chain combines TRBV11-2 with TRBJ2-2; D uncertain. CDR1 and CDR2 (germline): SGHAT, FQNNGV. V lost 3 bases to trimming and J lost 6 bases, with 14 bases between them. The CDR3 sequence is 15 residues long. CDR3 protein: CASSFGYEVPGELFF. The CDR3 nucleotides read TGTGCCAGCAGCTTTGGATACGAAGTCCCCGGGGAGCTGTTTTTT.

This clone turned up a few times. The genes are TRBV30 and TRBJ2-7; the D is unclear. This CDR3 is built from 12 residues. The V and J ends lost 5 bases and 3 bases respectively, with 11 bases between them. Germline-derived CDR1 and CDR2 are GTSNPN and SVGIG (reference sequence). CDR3 loop: CAWHRVGYEQYF. In DNA form, the CDR3 reads TGTGCCTGGCATAGGGTCGGCTACGAGCAGTACTTC.

CDR3 sequence reads: CAWPSAQFEYTF. The CDR3 bases are TGTGCCTGGCCCAGCGCTCAGTTCGAATACACCTTC. The chain combines TRBV30 with TRBJ1-2; D is undetermined. Germline values: CDR1 GTSNPN, CDR2 SVGIG (reference sequence). CDR3 length: 12 amino acids. V dropped 5 bases and J dropped 11 bases, with 18 bases sitting between them.

The chain has TRBV10-3 and TRBJ2-7; D is unclear. This CDR3 has 11 residues. V gave up 3 bases and J gave up 6 bases, with 6 bases separating them. Germline V CDR1 and CDR2: ENHRY, SYGVKD. The CDR3 sequence: CAISDSLEQYF. The DNA for the CDR3 is TGTGCCATCAGTGATTCCCTCGAGCAGTACTTC.

DNA for the CDR3: TGCGCCAGCACCGCAACCATTAGCACAGATACGCAGTATTTT. Translated, it gives CASTATISTDTQYF. The V call is TRBV5-1, the J call TRBJ2-3; D uncertain. Trimming stripped 6 bases from V and 0 bases from J, with 11 bases between. CDR3 length equals 14 residues. Germline V gene sequence: CDR1 SGHRS, CDR2 YFSETQ. The variable domain in full, completed from reference TRBV5-1 and TRBJ2-3, reads KAGVTQTPRYLIKTRGQQVTLSCSPISGHRSVSWYQQTPGQGLQFLFEYFSETQRNKGNFPGRFSGRQFSNSRSEMNVSTLELGDSALYLCASTATISTDTQYFGPGTRLTVL.

The chain combines TRBV7-2 with TRBJ2-5, with 7 bases matching TRBD2. CDR1 and CDR2 (germline): SGHTA, FQGNSA. This CDR3 is 15 amino acids long. V gave up 1 base and J gave up 1 base; unmatched junction bases: 3. CDR3 sequence reads: CASSLVRTSQETQYF. The CDR3 DNA follows: TGTGCCAGCAGCTTAGTTCGGACTAGCCAAGAGACCCAGTACTTC.

V gene TRBV18 combines with J gene TRBJ2-1, with TRBD1 matching over 7 bases. The germline gives CDR1 KGHSH, CDR2 LQKENI. The CDR3 extends over 15 amino acids. The V gene end was trimmed by 1 base and the J gene end by 9 bases; junction bases not matched to a gene: 9. The CDR3 nucleotides are TGTGCCAGCTCACCACTCATAGCTGGGGACAGTGAGCAGTTCTTC. It specifies CASSPLIAGDSEQFF. The full variable domain, with the rest looked up from reference TRBV18 and TRBJ2-1, is NAGVMQNPRHLVRRRGQEARLRCSPMKGHSHVYWYRQLPEEGLKFMVYLQKENIIDESGMPKERFSAEFPKEGPSILRIQQVVRGDSAAYFCASSPLIAGDSEQFFGPGTRLTVL.

The V gene is TRBV7-9, the J gene TRBJ1-5; D possibly corresponds to TRBD1 (5 bases). Germline V gene lookup returns CDR1 SEHNR and CDR2 FQNEAQ (reference sequence). CDR3 size: 14 residues. With 1 base removed from V and 6 bases from J, the gap between germline ends came to 10 bases. CDR3 amino acids: CASSLEGMGQPQHF. The CDR3 region has the DNA TGTGCCAGCAGCTTAGAGGGGATGGGTCAGCCCCAGCATTTT.